This T cell receptor (beta chain) comes out of a study of blood T cell repertoires in COVID-19. Study at large: Nucleic acid was either cDNA or gDNA, and it came from T cells, B-cell-depleted T cells, or PBMCs.

V gave up 6 bases and J gave up 7 bases, with 14 bases separating them. The CDR3 is 14 residues long. Germline CDR1 and CDR2: SGDLS and YYNGEE. TCRdb's table, derived via immunoSEQ multiplex PCR, lists solely in-frame clones and lacks some. The sample comprises 250,000 to 350,000 clones, approximately 89% of which are singletons, and approximately 12% rests with the top ten. This clone has a handful of counts. The receptor was derived from a woman aged 55-70 years with acute or convalescent COVID-19. Specimen: peripheral blood. The V and J genes are TRBV9 and TRBJ1-6, with unresolved D. CDR3 nucleotide sequence: TGTGCCAGCAACCCCCGAGGGAGCAATTCACCCCTCCACTTT. This sequence encodes CASNPRGSNSPLHF.